Each of the 21 T cell receptor beta chains below was sequenced from the same sample in a study of blood T cells in healthy people across ages. The use of a sample-barcoded 5' primer and a J-beta primer mix characterized a second PCR of roughly 6 to 12 cycles. Via MiXCR, TCRdb re-called the 5' RACE reads, giving one row per CDR3 protein. The sample yields about 640,000 distinct CDR3 sequences, under 70% seen once. The sequencing sample was made of blood. The receptors were sampled from a man aged 60 to 69 in good health.

The rearrangement links TRBV10-3 to TRBJ2-3; 11 bases are shared with TRBD1. In germline, CDR1 is ENHRY, CDR2 SYGVKD. Trimming removed 7 bases from V and 4 bases from J; junction bases left unmatched: 4. This CDR3 has 14 amino acids. The DNA of the CDR3 is TGTGCCATCATGGACAGGGGGCAGGCAGATACGCAGTATTTT. Translating it yields CAIMDRGQADTQYF.

This chain connects TRBV3-1 to TRBJ2-3; 10 nucleotides agree with TRBD2. The CDR3 covers 15 residues. The germline V gene has CDR1 LGHDT and CDR2 YNNKEL (reference sequence). The V gene end was trimmed by 3 bases and the J gene end by 5 bases; junction bases not matched to a gene: 5. The CDR3 loop is CASSQPTSGLDTQYF. The CDR3 region has the DNA TGTGCCAGCAGCCAGCCGACTAGCGGGTTAGATACGCAGTATTTT.

V usage is TRBV29-1 and J usage is TRBJ2-1, with D perhaps matching TRBD1 or TRBD2 (5 bases each). The CDR3 length is 13 residues. The V end was cut by 0 bases, the J end by 13 bases, with 16 bases between. Germline V gene data show CDR1 as SQVTM and CDR2 as ANQGSEA. The CDR3 region has the DNA TGCAGCGTTGAAGAACACCGCAGGGAGACCCAGTTCTTC. Translation gives CSVEEHRRETQFF.

Only one count was recorded for this clonotype. The V and J genes are TRBV7-2 and TRBJ1-1, with 9 positions matching TRBD1. The CDR3 sequence is 15 residues long. The germline V gene encodes CDR1 SGHTA and CDR2 FQGNSA. J was trimmed by 1 base and V by 6 bases; bases with no gene match: 6. This CDR3 is CASRDQTGGNTEAFF. CDR3 DNA: TGTGCCAGCAGAGACCAGACAGGGGGGAACACTGAAGCTTTCTTT. Combining the CDR3 with reference TRBV7-2 and TRBJ1-1 gives the whole variable domain GAGVSQSPSNKVTEKGKDVELRCDPISGHTALYWYRQSLGQGLEFLIYFQGNSAPDKSGLPSDRFSAERTGGSVSTLTIQRTQQEDSAVYLCASRDQTGGNTEAFFGQGTRLTVV.

This clonotype has only a few counts. The genes are TRBV7-9 and TRBJ2-7, with D maybe TRBD2 (6 bases). The DNA matches TRBJ2-5 better at its end, which makes the J call doubtful. CDR1 is SEHNR and CDR2 is FQNEAQ in the germline V gene (reference sequence). The CDR3 loop spans 15 amino acids. The CDR3 protein is CASSLALGGGETQYF. The CDR3 DNA sequence: TGTGCCAGCAGCTTAGCGCTGGGGGGAGGAGAGACCCAGTACTTC.

The chain carries TRBV20-1 and TRBJ2-7, with D tentatively TRBD1 or TRBD2 (5 bases each). This CDR3 comprises 13 residues. V lost 3 bases and J lost 3, with 12 bases in between. Germline loops: CDR1 DFQATT, CDR2 SNEGSKA (reference sequence). The CDR3 protein is CSARRGQSYEQYF. The CDR3 DNA sequence: TGCAGTGCTAGGAGGGGTCAAAGCTACGAGCAGTACTTC.

This clonotype was counted between two and nine times. V gene TRBV5-1 combines with J gene TRBJ2-3, with 9 bases identical to TRBD2. Per germline, CDR1 SGHRS and CDR2 YFSETQ. The CDR3 sequence is 17 residues long. V gave up 0 bases and J gave up 0 bases; unmatched junction bases: 5. CDR3 sequence (DNA): TGCGCCAGCAGCTTGGTTCGCGGGGGGGACAGCACAGATACGCAGTATTTT. Amino acids: CASSLVRGGDSTDTQYF.

The chain carries TRBV14 and TRBJ2-7, with D uncertain. The J call could be wrong; TRBJ2-5 is a better fit for the DNA end. CDR1 and CDR2 (germline): SGHDN, FVKESK. This CDR3 is built from 13 residues. The CDR3 nucleotides read TGTGCCAGCAGCCAAGGATACGCGGAGACCCAGTACTTC. Protein product: CASSQGYAETQYF.

A note on this clonotype: One end of the junction fails to match germline, which may point to a read error. The chain links TRBV20-1 to TRBJ1-3; the D is unclear. CDR1 is DFQATT, CDR2 SNEGSKA, per germline (reference sequence). The CDR3 loop spans 15 amino acids. The CDR3 protein is CSASRTRSFRNTTYF. The CDR3, as DNA: TGCAGTGCTAGTCGGACTAGGAGTTTCCGGAACACCACATATTTT.

The chain combines TRBV20-1 with TRBJ2-5; TRBD2 matches 7 bases. CDR1 DFQATT and CDR2 SNEGSKA come from the germline V gene (reference sequence). The junction had 16 bases not matched to a gene; V was cut back by 3 bases and J by 3 bases. CDR3 length: 17 residues. The DNA of the CDR3 is TGCAGTGCTAGTCCGAACCCCCTCCCTAGCGGAAAAGAGACCCAGTACTTC. Amino acid sequence: CSASPNPLPSGKETQYF.

The chain recombines TRBV2 with TRBJ2-3; 9 bases match TRBD2. This CDR3 is built from 17 residues. Germline-derived CDR1 and CDR2 are SNHLY and FYNNEI. V was clipped by 6 bases and J by 0 bases; unmatched bases: 10. As DNA, the CDR3 is TGTGCCAGCAGCGCCCCCCTGGCGGGGGGGAGCACAGATACGCAGTATTTT. Translated: CASSAPLAGGSTDTQYF. The full variable domain, completed using reference TRBV2 and TRBJ2-3, is EPEVTQTPSHQVTQMGQEVILRCVPISNHLYFYWYRQILGQKVEFLVSFYNNEISEKSEIFDDQFSVERPDGSNFTLKIRSTKLEDSAMYFCASSAPLAGGSTDTQYFGPGTRLTVL.

The genes are TRBV24-1 and TRBJ2-6; D gene unclear. The V gene lost 0 bases and the J gene lost 0 bases, with 8 bases spanning the gap. This CDR3 has 17 amino acids. Germline lookup yields CDR1 KGHDR and CDR2 SFDVKD. This chain's CDR3 is CATSDLRSDSGANVLTF. The CDR3 DNA reads as TGTGCCACCAGTGATTTGCGATCCGACTCTGGGGCCAACGTCCTGACTTTC.

The chain is built from TRBV7-2 and TRBJ2-3; 8 bases are a match to TRBD2. This CDR3 region has 12 residues. CDR1 is SGHTA and CDR2 is FQGNSA in the germline V gene. The V gene end was trimmed by 4 bases and the J gene end by 9 bases; junction bases not matched to a gene: 3. The CDR3 is CASSSRTSTQYF. The CDR3 coding sequence is TGTGCCAGCAGCTCTCGGACTAGCACGCAGTATTTT.

The J gene is TRBJ2-5, the V gene TRBV20-1; D unresolved. Trimming took off 0 bases at V and 7 bases at J, with 15 bases between the two ends. Germline-derived CDR1 and CDR2 are DFQATT and SNEGSKA (reference sequence). The CDR3 is 14 residues long. The CDR3 DNA reads as TGCAGTGCTAGAGATTTGGGTCTCTCCGGGACCCAGTACTTC. Translated, it gives CSARDLGLSGTQYF.

This clonotype has a handful of counts. V usage is TRBV2 and J usage is TRBJ1-1; the D gene is possibly TRBD1 (5 bases). Germline V lookup: CDR1 SNHLY, CDR2 FYNNEI. V lost 8 bases and J 1 base, leaving 8 bases between the germline ends. CDR3 size: 12 residues. CDR3 nucleotides: TGTGCCAGCCGCCAGGGGAACACTGAAGCTTTCTTT. It translates to CASRQGNTEAFF.

V usage is TRBV7-9 and J usage is TRBJ1-2; D possibly corresponds to TRBD1 (6 bases). V lost 0 bases and J 4 bases, leaving 9 bases between the germline ends. The CDR3 runs 14 residues. Per germline, CDR1 SEHNR and CDR2 FQNEAQ (reference sequence). CDR3 residues: CASSLAQGGYGYTF. The CDR3 region has the DNA TGTGCCAGCAGCTTAGCACAGGGCGGCTATGGCTACACCTTC.

The rearrangement links TRBV5-1 to TRBJ2-5; the D gene could be TRBD1 or TRBD2 (7 bases each). The CDR3 is 16 amino acids. Germline V gives CDR1 SGHRS, CDR2 YFSETQ. The V end lost 1 base, the J end lost 4 bases, and 17 bases lay between the germline ends. CDR3 sequence reads: CASSLWGGTGAETQYF. Written as DNA, the CDR3 is TGCGCCAGCAGCTTGTGGGGGGGCACAGGGGCAGAGACCCAGTACTTC.

The table lists this clonotype with a count of one. This chain uses TRBV5-1 with TRBJ2-7, with D possibly being TRBD1 (6 bases). The CDR3 covers 15 residues. The V end was cut by 6 bases, the J end by 3 bases, with 19 bases between. Germline V gene data show CDR1 as SGHRS and CDR2 as YFSETQ. The CDR3 region is CASTPRGQPFYEQYF. CDR3 nucleotide sequence: TGCGCCAGCACCCCGAGAGGACAGCCCTTCTACGAGCAGTACTTC. The full variable domain, rest sourced from reference TRBV5-1 and TRBJ2-7, is KAGVTQTPRYLIKTRGQQVTLSCSPISGHRSVSWYQQTPGQGLQFLFEYFSETQRNKGNFPGRFSGRQFSNSRSEMNVSTLELGDSALYLCASTPRGQPFYEQYFGPGTRLTVT.

The chain carries TRBV5-1 and TRBJ2-5; the D gene could be TRBD1 or TRBD2 (5 bases each). The CDR3 is 18 residues long. Deletions cut 0 bases from V and 2 bases from J, with 20 bases between. Germline V gives CDR1 SGHRS, CDR2 YFSETQ. The chain's CDR3 is CASSLGALGRAAQETQYF. CDR3 nucleotides: TGCGCCAGCAGCTTGGGGGCGTTGGGACGAGCGGCGCAAGAGACCCAGTACTTC.

The rearrangement links TRBV10-3 to TRBJ2-7; 7 positions agree with TRBD2. The CDR3 covers 13 residues. V shed 4 bases, J shed 5 bases, and the junction held 5 bases outside the gene matches. The germline V gene has CDR1 ENHRY and CDR2 SYGVKD. The CDR3 DNA follows: TGTGCCATCAGTGTTGGACTAGGCCACGAGCAGTACTTC. Amino acids: CAISVGLGHEQYF.

The table lists this clonotype with a few counts. The genes are TRBV29-1 and TRBJ1-2; 7 bases map to TRBD1. Losses at the gene ends were 7 bases for V and 4 bases for J; bases not matched to a gene: 6. This CDR3 contains 12 residues. CDR1 SQVTM and CDR2 ANQGSEA come from the germline V gene. This CDR3 is CSAAGGGYGYTF. CDR3 nucleotide sequence: TGCAGCGCTGCAGGGGGAGGCTATGGCTACACCTTC. Using reference TRBV29-1 and TRBJ1-2 for the parts outside the CDR3, the full variable domain is SAVISQKPSRDICQRGTSLTIQCQVDSQVTMMFWYRQQPGQSLTLIATANQGSEATYESGFVIDKFPISRPNLTFSTLTVSNMSPEDSSIYLCSAAGGGYGYTFGSGTRLTVV.